These 8 T cell receptor beta chains share one sample of origin, sequenced in a study of shared clonotypes between healthy human individuals (dated by TCRdb to 2018 to 2021). The library was produced with the immunoSEQ multiplex PCR assay. TCRdb provides this immuneACCESS table in a form limited to in-frame rearrangements. Some clones are lacking; in checked studies, under half of them reflect an unresolved V gene, and why the rest are absent is not known. This sample has around 510,000 clones in its table, and roughly 95% of those were observed once. The leading ten clones occupy 0.05% to 0.07% of the sample. Material: naive CD4+ T cells sorted from blood. This specimen's cell subset or site label, interpreted: CD45RA+ positively selected. These receptors were taken from a woman in her twenties or thirties in good health.

The rearrangement joins TRBV2 to TRBJ2-7, with D perhaps assigned TRBD1 or TRBD2 (7 bases each). V was cut by 3 bases and J by 4 bases, with 16 bases left in between. Germline loops: CDR1 SNHLY, CDR2 FYNNEI. CDR3 length equals 15 residues. The CDR3 here is CASSDWEGALYEQYF. CDR3 sequence (DNA): TGTGCCAGCAGTGATTGGGAGGGGGCGCTTTACGAGCAGTACTTC.

This clone occurred once. This chain joins TRBV19 and TRBJ1-5, with 7 bases aligning to TRBD1. The J segment lost 2 bases and the V segment lost 5 bases, leaving 0 bases of the junction unmatched. Looked up from germline, CDR1 is LNHDA and CDR2 is SQIVND (reference sequence). The CDR3 is 13 residues long. CDR3 coding DNA: TGTGCCAGTAGTCAGGGGGGCAATCAGCCCCAGCATTTT. Its translation is CASSQGGNQPQHF.

This chain uses TRBV7-6 with TRBJ2-7; the D is unclear. Trimming took 4 bases from V and 3 from J, leaving 19 bases between them. The length of the CDR3 is 16 residues. Germline lookup yields CDR1 SGHVS and CDR2 FNYEAQ. In DNA, the CDR3 is TGTGCCAGCAGCTCTATGGACGGCTATCTCATCTACGAGCAGTACTTC. It translates to CASSSMDGYLIYEQYF.

This clone was seen once. J is TRBJ2-5 and V is TRBV5-1, with 11 bases matching TRBD2. Germline V gene sequence: CDR1 SGHRS, CDR2 YFSETQ. This CDR3 is 16 amino acids long. V lost 4 bases and J lost 1; bases outside the gene matches: 6. The CDR3 loop reads CASSLLAGAGQETQYF. The CDR3 DNA follows: TGCGCCAGCAGCCTACTAGCGGGAGCCGGCCAAGAGACCCAGTACTTC. The full variable domain, its missing parts supplied by reference TRBV5-1 and TRBJ2-5, is KAGVTQTPRYLIKTRGQQVTLSCSPISGHRSVSWYQQTPGQGLQFLFEYFSETQRNKGNFPGRFSGRQFSNSRSEMNVSTLELGDSALYLCASSLLAGAGQETQYFGPGTRLLVL.

This CDR3 reads CSIAGTTKTNEQFF. The CDR3 nucleotides read TGCAGCATCGCCGGGACTACCAAAACGAATGAGCAGTTCTTC. The genes are TRBV29-1 and TRBJ2-1; 7 positions match TRBD2. CDR1 is SQVTM, CDR2 ANQGSEA, per germline. The CDR3 runs to 14 residues. J gave up 7 bases and V 8 bases, and 14 bases lay outside the gene matches.

This rearrangement joins TRBV21-1 to TRBJ2-1. TRBV21-1 is annotated as a pseudogene. CDR3 length: 17 amino acids. The CDR3 is CASSTTLGFSSYNEQFF. The CDR3 DNA is TGTGCCAGCAGCACTACTCTCGGCTTTAGCTCCTACAATGAGCAGTTCTTC.

V is TRBV10-3 and J is TRBJ1-1, with D perhaps matching TRBD1 (5 bases). Germline loops: CDR1 ENHRY, CDR2 SYGVKD. This CDR3 is built from 12 residues. V lost 4 bases, J lost 5 bases, and 8 bases lay in between. CDR3 sequence (DNA): TGTGCCATCAGTGGTCAGGGAACTGAAGCTTTCTTT. Protein sequence: CAISGQGTEAFF.

This rearrangement joins TRBV4-1 to TRBJ2-2, with 9 bases identical to TRBD1. Trimming cost V 2 bases and J 4 bases; bases outside gene matches: 5. The CDR3 spans 16 residues. CDR1 is MGHRA and CDR2 is YSYEKL in the germline V gene. CDR3 amino acids: CASSQNRGLSTGELFF. CDR3 nucleotides: TGCGCCAGCAGCCAAAACAGGGGGCTGAGCACCGGGGAGCTGTTTTTT.